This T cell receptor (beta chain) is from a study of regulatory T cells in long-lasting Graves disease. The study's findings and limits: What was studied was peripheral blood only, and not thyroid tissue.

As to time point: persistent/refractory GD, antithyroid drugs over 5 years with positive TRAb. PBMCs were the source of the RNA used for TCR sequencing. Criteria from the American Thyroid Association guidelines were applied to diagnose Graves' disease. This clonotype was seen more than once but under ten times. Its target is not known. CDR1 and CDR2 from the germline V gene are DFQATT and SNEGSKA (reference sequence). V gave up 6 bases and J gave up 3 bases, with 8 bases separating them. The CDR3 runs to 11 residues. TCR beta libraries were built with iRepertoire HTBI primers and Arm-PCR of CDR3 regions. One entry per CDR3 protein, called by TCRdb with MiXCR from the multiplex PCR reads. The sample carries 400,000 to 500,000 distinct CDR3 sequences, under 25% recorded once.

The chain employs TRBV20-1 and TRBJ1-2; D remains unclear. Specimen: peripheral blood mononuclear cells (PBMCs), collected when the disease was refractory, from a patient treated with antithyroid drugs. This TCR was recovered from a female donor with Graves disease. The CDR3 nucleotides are TGCAGTGCGGGTAGGGACTATGGCTACACCTTC. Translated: CSAGRDYGYTF.